These T cell receptor beta chains were read from a single sample in a study of PD-L1 blockade in urothelial cancer. Sequencing was performed with immunoSEQ multiplex PCR; in TCRdb, only in-frame clones are kept and a portion is missing. Seen here are about 51,000 clones, 70% to 90% observed once, and the top ten hold 2% to 3%. Sequencing used PBMCs, obtained around atezolizumab (anti-PD-L1) treatment. All receptors come from a man aged 55 to 70 with urothelial cancer. Both conserved end residues are part of each CDR3. Fields, in order: clone size, J gene, D gene, V gene, CDR3 protein, CDR3 DNA. The D gene is left open where the match is weak. The size field is filled for only some rows; it gives once, few, many or a size class.

abundance: -; j_gene: TRBJ2-7; d_gene: TRBD1; v_gene: TRBV7-3; CDR3aa: CASSSQGGYEQYF; CDR3nt: TGTGCCAGCAGCTCACAGGGGGGCTACGAGCAGTACTTC
abundance: -; j_gene: TRBJ2-1; d_gene: -; v_gene: TRBV7-2; CDR3aa: CASSLYQDREQFF; CDR3nt: TGTGCCAGCAGCCTATATCAGGATCGGGAGCAGTTCTTC
abundance: -; j_gene: TRBJ2-1; d_gene: TRBD2; v_gene: TRBV29-1; CDR3aa: CSVGREGLAGRQFF; CDR3nt: TGCAGCGTCGGAAGGGAGGGACTAGCGGGCCGGCAGTTCTTC
abundance: -; j_gene: TRBJ2-1; d_gene: TRBD1; v_gene: TRBV10-3; CDR3aa: CAINPGQVPMGYNEQFF; CDR3nt: TGTGCCATAAACCCGGGACAGGTCCCGATGGGCTACAATGAGCAGTTCTTC
abundance: -; j_gene: TRBJ2-7; d_gene: TRBD2; v_gene: TRBV5-6; CDR3aa: CASSSAGGAGGEQYF; CDR3nt: TGTGCCAGCAGCTCGGCGGGTGGGGCGGGGGGAGAGCAGTACTTC
abundance: -; j_gene: TRBJ1-3; d_gene: -; v_gene: TRBV5-4; CDR3aa: CASSLGQQNTIYF; CDR3nt: TGTGCCAGCAGCTTGGGACAACAAAACACCATATATTTT
abundance: -; j_gene: TRBJ1-6; d_gene: -; v_gene: TRBV14; CDR3aa: CASSQDWRLGPLHF; CDR3nt: TGTGCCAGCAGCCAAGATTGGAGACTGGGACCCCTCCACTTT
abundance: -; j_gene: TRBJ2-1; d_gene: TRBD1; v_gene: TRBV7-9; CDR3aa: CASSAGASQGAYNEQFF; CDR3nt: TGTGCCAGCAGCGCAGGGGCTTCTCAGGGGGCTTACAATGAGCAGTTCTTC
abundance: -; j_gene: TRBJ2-3; d_gene: -; v_gene: TRBV5-1; CDR3aa: CASSLGDFTDTQYF; CDR3nt: TGCGCCAGCAGCTTGGGGGACTTCACAGATACGCAGTATTTT
abundance: -; j_gene: TRBJ2-7; d_gene: TRBD1; v_gene: TRBV11-2; CDR3aa: CASSFDRGNEQYF; CDR3nt: TGTGCCAGCAGCTTCGACAGGGGAAACGAGCAGTACTTC
abundance: once; j_gene: TRBJ2-1; d_gene: TRBD2; v_gene: TRBV7-2; CDR3aa: CASSFTGRAPYNEQFF; CDR3nt: TGTGCCAGCAGCTTCACCGGGAGGGCCCCCTACAATGAGCAGTTCTTC
abundance: -; j_gene: TRBJ1-3; d_gene: -; v_gene: TRBV9; CDR3aa: CASSVGPRQDSGNTIYF; CDR3nt: TGTGCCAGCAGCGTAGGCCCCCGACAGGACTCTGGAAACACCATATATTTT
abundance: -; j_gene: TRBJ2-7; d_gene: TRBD2; v_gene: TRBV11-1; CDR3aa: CASSATTSGGQTYEQYF; CDR3nt: TGTGCCAGCAGCGCAACGACTAGCGGGGGCCAAACCTACGAGCAGTACTTC
abundance: -; j_gene: TRBJ2-5; d_gene: -; v_gene: TRBV7-3; CDR3aa: CASSLNFGETQYF; CDR3nt: TGTGCCAGCAGCTTAAACTTTGGAGAGACCCAGTACTTC
abundance: -; j_gene: TRBJ1-1; d_gene: -; v_gene: TRBV9; CDR3aa: CASSVEDRNTEAFF; CDR3nt: TGTGCCAGCAGCGTAGAAGACAGGAACACTGAAGCTTTCTTT
abundance: -; j_gene: TRBJ2-1; d_gene: TRBD2; v_gene: TRBV18; CDR3aa: CASSPLAGTYNEQFF; CDR3nt: TGTGCCAGCTCGCCACTAGCGGGGACCTACAATGAGCAGTTCTTC
abundance: -; j_gene: TRBJ1-2; d_gene: -; v_gene: TRBV5-1; CDR3aa: CASKGGTTANYGYTF; CDR3nt: TGCGCCAGCAAGGGAGGGACAACTGCTAACTATGGCTACACCTTC
abundance: -; j_gene: TRBJ2-7; d_gene: TRBD1; v_gene: TRBV25-1; CDR3aa: CASSDPGQGTYEQYF; CDR3nt: TGTGCCAGCAGTGACCCCGGACAGGGGACCTACGAGCAGTACTTC
abundance: -; j_gene: TRBJ1-1; d_gene: TRBD1; v_gene: TRBV13; CDR3aa: CASSSPSMASGQGNTEAFF; CDR3nt: TGTGCCAGCAGCTCCCCTTCAATGGCATCAGGACAGGGAAACACTGAAGCTTTCTTT
abundance: -; j_gene: TRBJ2-7; d_gene: TRBD1; v_gene: TRBV5-1; CDR3aa: CASSFRDRGQEQYF; CDR3nt: TGCGCCAGCAGCTTCCGGGACAGGGGGCAAGAGCAGTACTTC
abundance: once; j_gene: TRBJ2-7; d_gene: TRBD2; v_gene: TRBV7-9; CDR3aa: CASSPRTSGGSFYEQYF; CDR3nt: TGTGCCAGCAGCCCCCGGACTAGCGGGGGCTCCTTCTACGAGCAGTACTTC
abundance: -; j_gene: TRBJ2-7; d_gene: -; v_gene: TRBV7-9; CDR3aa: CASSSGLFYEQYF; CDR3nt: TGTGCCAGCAGCTCGGGACTTTTCTACGAGCAGTACTTC
abundance: -; j_gene: TRBJ1-1; d_gene: TRBD1; v_gene: TRBV6-6; CDR3aa: CASSYRPGQGITEAFF; CDR3nt: TGTGCCAGCAGTTACCGACCCGGACAGGGGATCACTGAAGCTTTCTTT